This TCR beta chain was recovered during a study of T-cell memory formation after mild COVID-19. Study-level background: TCR clustering was largely donor specific.

The study, taken as a whole, reports: Mostly located in CM and EM were contracting CD4+ clones, with contracting CD8+ clones located in EMRA. Among clones contracting day 15 to 85, CD4/CD8 was balanced, whereas later expanders leaned CD4+. The second-wave clones peaking on day 37 were not confirmed as SARS-CoV-2-specific.

A word on this clonotype: The antigen remains undetermined.

V dropped 5 bases and J dropped 1; count of bases not matched to a gene: 12. Germline assignment: CDR1 SGHAT and CDR2 FQNNGV. The CDR3 covers 20 residues. TCRdb ran MiXCR on the 5' RACE reads and lists one entry per CDR3 protein. The sample shows approximately 580,000 distinct CDR3 sequences, 20% of them seen only once. Input material: PBMCs or a T cell subset sorted from them (not recorded which). The chain employs TRBV11-2 and TRBJ2-2; TRBD2 agrees at 14 bases. This receptor was obtained from an adult woman who had mild COVID-19 (a few samples of this study predate the infection). Cell type and time point are not known. The CDR3 DNA reads TGTGCCAGCAGCCACCTCGGACTAGCGGGGGGCCAACTGAACACCGGGGAGCTGTTTTTT. Translating it yields CASSHLGLAGGQLNTGELFF.